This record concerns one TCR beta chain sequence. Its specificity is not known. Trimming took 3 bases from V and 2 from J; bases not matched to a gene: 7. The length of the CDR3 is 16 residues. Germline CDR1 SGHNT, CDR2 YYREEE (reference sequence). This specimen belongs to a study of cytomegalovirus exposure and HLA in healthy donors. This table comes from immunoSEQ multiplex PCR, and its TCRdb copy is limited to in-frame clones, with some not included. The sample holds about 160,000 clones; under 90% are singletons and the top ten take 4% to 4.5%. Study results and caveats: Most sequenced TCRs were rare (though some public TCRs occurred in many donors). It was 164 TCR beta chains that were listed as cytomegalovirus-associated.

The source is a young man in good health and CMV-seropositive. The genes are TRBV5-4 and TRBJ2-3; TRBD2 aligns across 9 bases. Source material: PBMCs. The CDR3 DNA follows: TGTGCCAGCAGCTCTCTCGGACTAGCGTCCACAGATACGCAGTATTTT. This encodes CASSSLGLASTDTQYF.